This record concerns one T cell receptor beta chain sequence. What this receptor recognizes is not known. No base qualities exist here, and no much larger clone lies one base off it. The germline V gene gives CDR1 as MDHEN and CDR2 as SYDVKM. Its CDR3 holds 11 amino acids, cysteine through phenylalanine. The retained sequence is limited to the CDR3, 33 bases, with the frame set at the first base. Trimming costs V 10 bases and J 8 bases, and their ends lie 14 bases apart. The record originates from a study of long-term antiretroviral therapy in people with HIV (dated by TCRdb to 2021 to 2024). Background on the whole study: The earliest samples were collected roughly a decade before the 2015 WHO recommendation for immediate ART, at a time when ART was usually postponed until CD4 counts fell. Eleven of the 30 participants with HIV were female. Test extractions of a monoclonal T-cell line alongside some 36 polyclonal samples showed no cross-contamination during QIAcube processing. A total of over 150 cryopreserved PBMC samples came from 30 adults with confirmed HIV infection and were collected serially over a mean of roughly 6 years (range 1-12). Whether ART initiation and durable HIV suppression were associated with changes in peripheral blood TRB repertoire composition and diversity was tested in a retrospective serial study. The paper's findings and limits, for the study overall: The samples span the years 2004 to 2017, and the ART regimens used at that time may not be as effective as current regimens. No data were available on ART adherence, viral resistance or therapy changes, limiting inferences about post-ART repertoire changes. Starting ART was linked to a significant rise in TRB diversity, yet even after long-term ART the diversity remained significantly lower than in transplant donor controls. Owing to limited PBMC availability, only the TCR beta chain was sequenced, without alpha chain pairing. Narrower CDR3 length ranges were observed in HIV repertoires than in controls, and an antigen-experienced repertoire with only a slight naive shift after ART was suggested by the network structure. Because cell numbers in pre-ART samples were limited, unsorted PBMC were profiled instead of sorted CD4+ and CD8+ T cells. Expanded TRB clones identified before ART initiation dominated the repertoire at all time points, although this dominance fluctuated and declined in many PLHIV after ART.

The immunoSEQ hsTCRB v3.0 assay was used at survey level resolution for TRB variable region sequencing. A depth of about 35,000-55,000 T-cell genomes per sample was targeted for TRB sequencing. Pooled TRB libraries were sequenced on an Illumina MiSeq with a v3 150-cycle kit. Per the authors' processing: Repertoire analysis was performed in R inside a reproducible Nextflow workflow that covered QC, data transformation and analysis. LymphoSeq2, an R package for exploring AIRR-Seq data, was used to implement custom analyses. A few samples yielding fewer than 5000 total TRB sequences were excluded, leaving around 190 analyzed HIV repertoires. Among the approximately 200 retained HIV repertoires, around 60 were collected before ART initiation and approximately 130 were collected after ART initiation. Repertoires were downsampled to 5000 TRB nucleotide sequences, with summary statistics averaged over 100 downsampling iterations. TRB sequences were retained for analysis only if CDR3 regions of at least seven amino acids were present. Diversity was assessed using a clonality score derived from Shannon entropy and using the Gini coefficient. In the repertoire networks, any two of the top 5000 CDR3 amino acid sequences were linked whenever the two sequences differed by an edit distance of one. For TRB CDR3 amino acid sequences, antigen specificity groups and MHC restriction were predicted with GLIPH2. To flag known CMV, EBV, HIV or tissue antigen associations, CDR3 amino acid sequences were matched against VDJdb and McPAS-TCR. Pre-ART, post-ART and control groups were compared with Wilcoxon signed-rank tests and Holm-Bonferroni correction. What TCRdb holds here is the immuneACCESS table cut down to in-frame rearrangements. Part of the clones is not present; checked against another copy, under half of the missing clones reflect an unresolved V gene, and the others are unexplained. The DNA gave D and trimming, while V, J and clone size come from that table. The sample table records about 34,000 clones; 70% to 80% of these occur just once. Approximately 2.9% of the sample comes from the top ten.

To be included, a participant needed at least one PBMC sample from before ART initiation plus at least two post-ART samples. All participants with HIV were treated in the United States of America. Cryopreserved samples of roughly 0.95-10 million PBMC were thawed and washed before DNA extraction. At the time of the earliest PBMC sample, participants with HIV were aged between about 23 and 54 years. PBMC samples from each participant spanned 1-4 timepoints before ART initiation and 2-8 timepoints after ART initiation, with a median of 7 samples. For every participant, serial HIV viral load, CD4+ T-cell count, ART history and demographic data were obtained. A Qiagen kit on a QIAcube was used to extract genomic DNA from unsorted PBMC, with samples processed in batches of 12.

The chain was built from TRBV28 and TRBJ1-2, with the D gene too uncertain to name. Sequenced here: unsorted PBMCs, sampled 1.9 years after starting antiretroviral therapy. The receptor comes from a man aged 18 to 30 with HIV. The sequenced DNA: TGTGCCACCTCACCCGGGAAAGGCTACACCTTC. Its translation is CATSPGKGYTF.